Below are 14 T cell receptor beta chains sequenced from a single sample in a study of blood T cell repertoires in COVID-19. Assay: immunoSEQ multiplex PCR; the TCRdb copy retains only in-frame clones and omits some. The sample shows over 150,000 clones, approximately 80% of them seen only once. The sequencing input was peripheral blood. The origin of the receptors is a woman aged 60-75 years with acute or convalescent COVID-19.

This clone was picked up one time. The V and J genes are TRBV6-4 and TRBJ2-3, with 7 bases identical to TRBD2. This CDR3 contains 13 residues. Germline V gene lookup returns CDR1 MRHNA and CDR2 SNTAGT. The V gene end was trimmed by 4 bases and the J gene end by 4 bases; junction bases not matched to a gene: 2. The DNA of the CDR3 is TGTGCCAGCAGTGTGAGCGGGGCAGATACGCAGTATTTT. This translates into CASSVSGADTQYF.

The V and J genes are TRBV4-1 and TRBJ2-1; 8 positions match TRBD1. In germline, CDR1 is MGHRA, CDR2 YSYEKL. This CDR3 contains 16 residues. J lost 2 bases, V lost 4 bases, and 7 bases had no gene match. CDR3: CASSPTGTGTYNEQFF. The CDR3 nucleotides read TGCGCCAGCAGCCCTACCGGGACAGGCACCTACAATGAGCAGTTCTTC.

The rearrangement joins TRBV10-1 to TRBJ1-6; no clear D gene. This CDR3 spans 14 amino acids. Germline assignment: CDR1 WNHNN and CDR2 SYGVQD (reference sequence). The V end lost 4 bases, the J end lost 9 bases, and 13 bases lay between the germline ends. For the CDR3, the DNA is TGCGCCAGCAGTGGGCCAGGTTCAGGTTCACCCCTCCACTTT. This gives the protein CASSGPGSGSPLHF.

This sequence joins TRBV7-9 and TRBJ1-5, with D perhaps matching TRBD1 (5 bases). The CDR3 has 16 amino acids. CDR1 is SEHNR and CDR2 is FQNEAQ in the germline V gene (reference sequence). The ends were cut back, 4 bases at V and 0 bases at J, with 13 bases in the middle. Here the CDR3 reads CASSSTRQNSNQPQHF. CDR3 coding DNA: TGTGCCAGCAGCTCGACCCGACAGAATAGCAATCAGCCCCAGCATTTT.

This chain connects TRBV3-1 (or the pseudogene TRBV3-2) to TRBJ2-7; 10 bases map to TRBD1. J gave up 4 bases and V 5 bases, and 8 bases lay outside the gene matches. CDR1 LGHDT and CDR2 YNNKEL come from the germline V gene (reference sequence). This CDR3 has 15 residues. The CDR3 nucleotides are TGTGCCAGCAGCGACCGACAGGGGGCCGTATACGAGCAGTACTTC. Translation gives CASSDRQGAVYEQYF.

This sequence joins TRBV28 and TRBJ1-6; TRBD1 aligns across 11 bases. Germline V gene lookup returns CDR1 MDHEN and CDR2 SYDVKM. The CDR3 contains 13 residues. Trimming cost V 2 bases and J 18 bases; bases outside gene matches: 6. The CDR3 loop is CASSLGLGQGGHF. The DNA for the CDR3 is TGTGCCAGCAGTTTAGGCCTGGGACAGGGGGGCCACTTT.

The V call is TRBV19, the J call TRBJ1-2, with D hard to call. V shed 3 bases and J shed 5 bases, with 7 bases lying between them. CDR1 LNHDA and CDR2 SQIVND come from the germline V gene (reference sequence). The CDR3 runs to 12 residues. CDR3 DNA: TGTGCCAGTAGTATCGATGCGTATGGCTACACCTTC. Residues: CASSIDAYGYTF. Using reference TRBV19 and TRBJ1-2 for the parts outside the CDR3, the full variable domain is DGGITQSPKYLFRKEGQNVTLSCEQNLNHDAMYWYRQDPGQGLRLIYYSQIVNDFQKGDIAEGYSVSREKKESFPLTVTSAQKNPTAFYLCASSIDAYGYTFGSGTRLTVV.

The rearrangement joins TRBV12-3 or TRBV12-4 to TRBJ1-5; D is unclear. The V gene lost 2 bases and the J gene lost 9 bases, with 11 bases spanning the gap. The CDR3 covers 13 residues. The CDR3: CASSLNSLGPQHF. The DNA of the CDR3 is TGTGCCAGCAGTTTAAACTCCCTTGGGCCCCAGCATTTT.

The V call is TRBV7-8, the J call TRBJ1-2; no clear D. CDR3 size: 13 residues. Germline V gene lookup returns CDR1 SGHVS and CDR2 FQNEAQ. Trimming took 5 bases from V and 3 from J, leaving 10 bases between them. CDR3 DNA: TGTGCCAGCAGCCCTGGGAGGGACTATGGCTACACCTTC. Protein product: CASSPGRDYGYTF.

The CDR3 protein is CASSVRDRAEQYF. The CDR3 nucleotides read TGTGCCAGCAGCGTGCGGGACAGGGCCGAGCAGTACTTC. The chain joins TRBV6-5 to TRBJ2-7, with 9 bases identical to TRBD1. The CDR3 contains 13 residues. Trimming took 6 bases from V and 6 from J; bases not matched to a gene: 6. CDR1 MNHEY and CDR2 SVGAGI come from the germline V gene.

The rearrangement links TRBV27 to TRBJ1-1; 7 bases are a match to TRBD1. The CDR3 has 12 residues. J lost 1 base, V lost 9 bases, and 2 bases had no gene match. Germline V gives CDR1 MNHEY, CDR2 SMNVEV (reference sequence). The CDR3 DNA sequence: TGTGCCAGTCGGACAGGGAACACTGAAGCTTTCTTT. Protein sequence: CASRTGNTEAFF.

This chain joins TRBV27 and TRBJ2-7; 7 bases align to TRBD1. Germline loops: CDR1 MNHEY, CDR2 SMNVEV (reference sequence). Trimming took 2 bases from V and 2 from J; bases not matched to a gene: 6. This CDR3 has 15 residues. The CDR3 sequence: CASSLMRDSPYEQYF. The CDR3 DNA sequence: TGTGCCAGCAGTTTAATGAGGGACAGTCCCTACGAGCAGTACTTC.

The chain links TRBV19 to TRBJ1-2; tentatively, D is TRBD1 (6 bases). The CDR3 extends over 15 amino acids. The V and J ends lost 8 bases and 0 bases respectively, with 16 bases between them. Germline CDR1 is LNHDA and CDR2 is SQIVND (reference sequence). CDR3 DNA: TGTGCCAGTCAGGACAGACTACAAACTAACTATGGCTACACCTTC. It is translated as CASQDRLQTNYGYTF.

V is TRBV2 and J is TRBJ1-2; 9 nucleotides match TRBD1. V shed 6 bases, J shed 8 bases, and the junction held 10 bases outside the gene matches. The CDR3 runs 14 residues. Germline V gives CDR1 SNHLY, CDR2 FYNNEI. CDR3 residues: CASRWTGVDWGYTF. CDR3 DNA sequence: TGTGCCAGCAGATGGACAGGGGTGGACTGGGGCTACACCTTC.